The 20 T cell receptor beta chains below all came from one sample that was sequenced in a study of T cells expressing NK-cell markers. TCRdb reprocessed the 5' RACE reads, with one entry per CDR3 protein and no DNA. The sample holds a few hundred thousand distinct CDR3 sequences. What was sequenced was blood T cells: a sorted CD56 or NKG2C T cell subset, CD4+ or CD8+ T cells, or bulk PBMC T cells (not recorded which). These receptors all stem from a man aged 18-75 years in good health.

V usage is TRBV6-1 and J usage is TRBJ2-1; TCRdb designates TRBD1, a call that cannot be tested without DNA. The CDR3 sequence is 14 residues long. From germline, CDR1 is MNHNS and CDR2 SASEGT. Here the CDR3 reads CASLRGGSYNEQFF.

This chain uses TRBV5-1 with TRBJ2-5; TCRdb names TRBD2, which stays unverified in the absence of DNA. Germline CDR1 SGHRS, CDR2 YFSETQ. The CDR3 sequence is 15 residues long. The CDR3 protein is CASSFQRGGRETQYF. Combining the CDR3 with reference TRBV5-1 and TRBJ2-5 gives the whole variable domain KAGVTQTPRYLIKTRGQQVTLSCSPISGHRSVSWYQQTPGQGLQFLFEYFSETQRNKGNFPGRFSGRQFSNSRSEMNVSTLELGDSALYLCASSFQRGGRETQYFGPGTRLLVL.

The V gene is TRBV2, the J gene TRBJ2-3; TCRdb's D call, TRBD1, is unchecked because there is no DNA. CDR1 SNHLY and CDR2 FYNNEI come from the germline V gene. The CDR3 runs 15 residues. This CDR3 is CASILTGGQADTQYF.

The chain joins TRBV6-1 to TRBJ1-6; the TCRdb call, TRBD1, lacks DNA for checking. The CDR3 is 16 amino acids. CDR1 is MNHNS, CDR2 SASEGT, per germline. The CDR3: CASRRNRDRENSPLHF.

The chain combines TRBV5-1 with TRBJ1-5. This CDR3 is 15 amino acids long. CDR1 and CDR2 from the germline V gene are SGHRS and YFSETQ. The CDR3 here is CASRLDSISNQPQHF.

The V call is TRBV29-1, the J call TRBJ1-4; with no DNA, the TCRdb D assignment of TRBD1 cannot be verified. The germline V gene encodes CDR1 SQVTM and CDR2 ANQGSEA. The CDR3 runs 12 residues. The CDR3 reads CSVGGASEKLFF.

This rearrangement joins TRBV9 to TRBJ2-3; TCRdb gives TRBD2 as the D gene, but with no DNA this cannot be confirmed. CDR3 length: 15 residues. The germline CDR1 and CDR2 sequences are SGDLS and YYNGEE. This chain's CDR3 is CASSVGLAGWNTQYF.

This CDR3 reads CASSVGRDRTSGHYTDTQYF. This chain connects TRBV25-1 to TRBJ2-3; TCRdb calls TRBD2, which cannot be checked without DNA. CDR3 length: 20 residues. The V gene's germline CDR1 is MGHDK and CDR2 SYGVNS.

The chain couples TRBV6-5 to TRBJ1-2; there is no DNA to check the TCRdb D call of TRBD1. Germline V gives CDR1 MNHEY, CDR2 SVGAGI. This CDR3 is built from 16 residues. The CDR3 here is CASSYGLGQGVYGYTF.

This chain's CDR3 is CASSLVPSGGQRTDTQYF. The chain combines TRBV5-1 with TRBJ2-3; TCRdb indicates TRBD2, and absent DNA this call remains unverified. There are 18 residues in the CDR3. CDR1 and CDR2 (germline): SGHRS, YFSETQ.

The gene calls are TRBV12-3 or TRBV12-4 and TRBJ2-3. The CDR3 is 12 amino acids. Here the CDR3 reads CASSLRGDTQYF.

The gene calls are TRBV29-1 and TRBJ2-6. The CDR3 runs to 12 residues. Looked up from germline, CDR1 is SQVTM and CDR2 is ANQGSEA. CDR3 in amino acids: CSVIGGANVLTF. The full variable domain, its missing parts supplied by reference TRBV29-1 and TRBJ2-6, is SAVISQKPSRDICQRGTSLTIQCQVDSQVTMMFWYRQQPGQSLTLIATANQGSEATYESGFVIDKFPISRPNLTFSTLTVSNMSPEDSSIYLCSVIGGANVLTFGAGSRLTVL.

V is TRBV20-1 and J is TRBJ1-2; TCRdb lists TRBD1, though no DNA is available to test this call. The CDR3 consists of 13 residues. Germline CDR1 and CDR2: DFQATT and SNEGSKA (reference sequence). The CDR3 loop is CSAPRGPRYGYTF.

CDR3 region: CASSEIPGRTDTQYF. The chain recombines TRBV6-1 with TRBJ2-3; TCRdb calls TRBD1, which cannot be checked without DNA. Germline CDR1 is MNHNS and CDR2 is SASEGT. This CDR3 region has 15 residues.

This rearrangement joins TRBV7-8 to TRBJ2-7; TCRdb's assignment of TRBD1 cannot be checked, as there is no DNA. CDR3 length: 14 amino acids. CDR1 is SGHVS, CDR2 FQNEAQ, per germline. CDR3 region: CASSPRDRGNEQYF.

The chain uses TRBV28 and TRBJ1-6; lacking DNA, the TRBD1 call made by TCRdb goes unchecked. In germline, CDR1 is MDHEN, CDR2 SYDVKM. This CDR3 is 15 amino acids long. The CDR3 protein is CASSASGTQNSPLHF.

The rearrangement uses TRBV9 and TRBJ2-5; without DNA, the TCRdb call of TRBD1 cannot be checked. The CDR3 has 16 amino acids. Germline V gene lookup returns CDR1 SGDLS and CDR2 YYNGEE. The CDR3 sequence: CASSRGSGTGQETQYF.

The CDR3 region is CSVGQGFGETQYF. The chain recombines TRBV29-1 with TRBJ2-5; TCRdb gives TRBD1 as the D gene, but with no DNA this cannot be confirmed. The CDR3 runs to 13 residues. Germline lookup yields CDR1 SQVTM and CDR2 ANQGSEA. Using reference TRBV29-1 and TRBJ2-5 for the parts outside the CDR3, the full variable domain is SAVISQKPSRDICQRGTSLTIQCQVDSQVTMMFWYRQQPGQSLTLIATANQGSEATYESGFVIDKFPISRPNLTFSTLTVSNMSPEDSSIYLCSVGQGFGETQYFGPGTRLLVL.

J is TRBJ1-4 and V is TRBV12-3 or TRBV12-4. The CDR3 runs to 13 residues. The CDR3 here is CASSFTTREKLFF.

CDR3 protein: CASSPDTGGPNTGELFF. J is TRBJ2-2 and V is TRBV18; TCRdb's assignment of TRBD1 cannot be checked, as there is no DNA. This CDR3 comprises 17 residues. Per germline, CDR1 KGHSH and CDR2 LQKENI.